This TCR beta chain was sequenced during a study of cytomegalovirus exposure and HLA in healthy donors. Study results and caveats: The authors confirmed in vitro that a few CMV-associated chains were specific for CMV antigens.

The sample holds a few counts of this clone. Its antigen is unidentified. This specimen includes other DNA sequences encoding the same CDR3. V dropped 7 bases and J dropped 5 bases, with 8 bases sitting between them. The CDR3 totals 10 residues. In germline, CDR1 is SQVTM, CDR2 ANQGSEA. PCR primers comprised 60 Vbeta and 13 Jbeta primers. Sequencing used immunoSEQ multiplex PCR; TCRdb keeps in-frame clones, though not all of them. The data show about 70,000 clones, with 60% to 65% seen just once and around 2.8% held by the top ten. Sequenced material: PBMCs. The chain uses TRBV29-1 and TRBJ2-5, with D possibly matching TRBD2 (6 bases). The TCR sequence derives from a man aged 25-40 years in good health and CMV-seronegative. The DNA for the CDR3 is TGCAGCGGGGGGAGGGAGACCCAGTACTTC. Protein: CSGGRETQYF.